The 12 T cell receptor beta chains reported below all come from one sample, sequenced in a study of T cell changes during pregnancy in multiple sclerosis. Measured with immunoSEQ multiplex PCR; TCRdb has only the in-frame clones, and not every one. The data contain 55,000 to 65,000 clones, just under 95% of them singletons. Here the sequenced sample was CD4+ T cells from peripheral blood mononuclear cells, taken before pregnancy. Receptors originate from a female donor with multiple sclerosis, enrolled in a pregnancy study.

The V and J genes are TRBV6-6 and TRBJ1-3; maybe TRBD1 (6 bases). Germline CDR1 and CDR2: MNHNY and SVGAGI (reference sequence). The CDR3 has 14 residues. The V and J ends lost 6 bases and 2 bases respectively, with 11 bases between them. The CDR3 DNA is TGTGCCAGCAGCTATAGGGACACTGGAAACACCATATATTTT. Amino acids: CASSYRDTGNTIYF.

The chain recombines TRBV7-6 with TRBJ2-1; D may be TRBD1 (5 bases). CDR1 is SGHVS and CDR2 is FNYEAQ in the germline V gene. Trimming shortened V by 5 bases and J by 3 bases, and 14 bases separated the two germline ends. The CDR3 extends over 15 amino acids. In DNA, the CDR3 is TGTGCCAGCAGCCGGGCCGCCCAGGGCTACAATGAGCAGTTCTTC. Encoded protein: CASSRAAQGYNEQFF.

This chain uses TRBV5-1 with TRBJ2-6; 11 nucleotides agree with TRBD1. Germline V gene sequence: CDR1 SGHRS, CDR2 YFSETQ. V dropped 4 bases and J dropped 0; count of bases not matched to a gene: 3. The CDR3 extends over 17 amino acids. CDR3 sequence: CASSTGTGGSGANVLTF. The DNA of the CDR3 is TGCGCCAGCAGCACCGGGACAGGGGGCTCTGGGGCCAACGTCCTGACTTTC. Full variable domain (remainder filled in from reference TRBV5-1 and TRBJ2-6): KAGVTQTPRYLIKTRGQQVTLSCSPISGHRSVSWYQQTPGQGLQFLFEYFSETQRNKGNFPGRFSGRQFSNSRSEMNVSTLELGDSALYLCASSTGTGGSGANVLTFGAGSRLTVL.

J is TRBJ2-5 and V is TRBV27; 7 bases agree with TRBD1. CDR1 and CDR2 from the germline V gene are MNHEY and SMNVEV (reference sequence). The CDR3 contains 17 residues. The V gene end was trimmed by 5 bases and the J gene end by 2 bases; junction bases not matched to a gene: 14. The CDR3 DNA reads as TGTGCCAGCAGTAACAGACAGGGCCGAACTTTACAAGAGACCCAGTACTTC. Its translation: CASSNRQGRTLQETQYF.

This CDR3 reads CSADRVDNTDTQYF. The CDR3, as DNA: TGCAGCGCCGACAGGGTGGATAACACAGATACGCAGTATTTT. The chain joins TRBV29-1 to TRBJ2-3; the match to TRBD1 covers 7 bases. The CDR3 length is 14 residues. V was pared by 7 bases and J by 2 bases, with 9 bases of the junction left unmatched. CDR1 is SQVTM, CDR2 ANQGSEA, per germline.

The chain joins TRBV10-3 to TRBJ2-7; possibly TRBD2 for D (6 bases). Looked up from germline, CDR1 is ENHRY and CDR2 is SYGVKD. This CDR3 has 17 amino acids. V lost 0 bases and J lost 0, with 15 bases in between. CDR3 DNA: TGTGCCATCAGTGAGTCGGGACTCCTACTGAGCTCCTACGAGCAGTACTTC. Translating gives CAISESGLLLSSYEQYF.

With respect to this clone: This CDR3 is also generated by other DNA sequences in the sample. The chain combines TRBV18 with TRBJ2-5; the match to TRBD1 covers 7 bases. Germline CDR1 KGHSH, CDR2 LQKENI. The ends lost 2 bases at V and 6 bases at J; junction bases unmatched: 6. The CDR3 consists of 14 residues. CDR3 amino acids: CASSPARQGQTQYF. CDR3 bases: TGTGCCAGCTCACCAGCACGACAGGGACAGACCCAGTACTTC.

Worth noting for this clone: One end of the junction fails to match germline, which may point to a read error. The V call is TRBV7-7, the J call TRBJ1-2; no firm D call. Germline CDR1 and CDR2: SSHAT and FNYEAQ (reference sequence). This CDR3 has 15 residues. For the CDR3, the DNA is TGTGCTAGCAGCTTAGTTCCAGAGGCCCCCTATGGCTACACCTTC. This encodes CASSLVPEAPYGYTF.

This chain uses TRBV4-3 with TRBJ2-3; 10 bases map to TRBD2. The V gene end was trimmed by 3 bases and the J gene end by 1 base; junction bases not matched to a gene: 7. Germline CDR1 reads LGHNA; CDR2 reads YSLEER. The CDR3 spans 17 residues. CDR3 sequence reads: CASSHVTGLAGTDTQYF. In DNA, the CDR3 is TGCGCCAGCAGCCATGTCACCGGACTAGCGGGCACAGATACGCAGTATTTT.

The V gene is TRBV7-8, the J gene TRBJ2-7; no clear D. This CDR3 has 14 residues. Trimming took off 5 bases at V and 4 bases at J, with 15 bases between the two ends. CDR1 is SGHVS, CDR2 FQNEAQ, per germline. The CDR3 is CASSAGGSSYEQYF. In DNA form, the CDR3 reads TGTGCCAGCAGCGCCGGCGGCAGTAGTTACGAGCAGTACTTC.

V is TRBV11-2 and J is TRBJ1-4, with TRBD1 identical over 10 bases. The CDR3 is made up of 16 amino acids. Looked up from germline, CDR1 is SGHAT and CDR2 is FQNNGV. V lost 4 bases, J lost 6 bases, and 8 bases stayed unmatched. The CDR3 region has the DNA TGTGCCAGCAGCTCCGGGACAGGGGTCGGGGATGAAAAACTGTTTTTT. Its protein product is CASSSGTGVGDEKLFF.

The chain carries TRBV19 and TRBJ2-2; 10 bases are shared with TRBD1. The CDR3 spans 16 residues. Trimming removed 6 bases from V and 0 bases from J; junction bases left unmatched: 4. Germline CDR1 reads LNHDA; CDR2 reads SQIVND (reference sequence). The CDR3 is CASRGQGRANTGELFF. DNA for the CDR3: TGTGCCAGTAGGGGACAGGGGAGAGCGAACACCGGGGAGCTGTTTTTT.